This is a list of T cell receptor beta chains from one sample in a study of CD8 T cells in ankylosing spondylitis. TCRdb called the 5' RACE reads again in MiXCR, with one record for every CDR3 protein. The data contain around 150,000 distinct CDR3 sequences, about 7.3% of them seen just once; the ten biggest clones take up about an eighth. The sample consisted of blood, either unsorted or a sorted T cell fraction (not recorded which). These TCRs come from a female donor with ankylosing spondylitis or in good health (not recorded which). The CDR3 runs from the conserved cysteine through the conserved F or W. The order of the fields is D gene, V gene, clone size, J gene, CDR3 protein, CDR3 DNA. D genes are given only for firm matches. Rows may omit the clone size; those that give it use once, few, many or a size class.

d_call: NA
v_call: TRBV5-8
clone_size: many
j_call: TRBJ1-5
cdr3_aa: CASTPRGHNQPQHF
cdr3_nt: TGTGCCAGCACCCCAAGGGGACACAATCAGCCCCAGCATTTT

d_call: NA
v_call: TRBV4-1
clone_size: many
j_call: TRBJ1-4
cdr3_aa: CASSQKGVREKLFF
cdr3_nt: TGCGCCAGCAGCCAGAAGGGAGTACGGGAAAAACTGTTTTTT

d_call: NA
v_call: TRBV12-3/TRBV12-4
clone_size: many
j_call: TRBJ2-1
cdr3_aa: CASNLPGAPYNEQFF
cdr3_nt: TGTGCCAGCAACCTCCCCGGGGCACCCTACAATGAGCAGTTCTTC

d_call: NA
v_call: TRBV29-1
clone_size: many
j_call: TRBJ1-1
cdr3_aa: CSDLGRMNTEAFF
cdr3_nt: TGCAGCGATCTTGGTCGGATGAACACTGAAGCTTTCTTT

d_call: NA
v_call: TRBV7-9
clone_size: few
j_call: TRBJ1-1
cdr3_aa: CASSWGDEAFF
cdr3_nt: TGTGCCAGCAGCTGGGGAGATGAAGCTTTCTTT

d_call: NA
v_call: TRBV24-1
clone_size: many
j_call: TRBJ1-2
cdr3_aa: CATSDGGVYGYTF
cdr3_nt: TGTGCCACCAGTGATGGGGGCGTCTATGGCTACACCTTC

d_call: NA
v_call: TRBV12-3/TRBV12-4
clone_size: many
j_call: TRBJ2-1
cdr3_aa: CASSLGESQFF
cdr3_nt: TGTGCCAGCAGTTTGGGAGAATCGCAGTTCTTC

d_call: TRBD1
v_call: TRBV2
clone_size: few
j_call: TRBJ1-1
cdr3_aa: CTSSPGTGAFGGNTEAFF
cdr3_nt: TGTACCAGCAGTCCCGGGACAGGGGCATTCGGAGGGAACACTGAAGCTTTCTTT

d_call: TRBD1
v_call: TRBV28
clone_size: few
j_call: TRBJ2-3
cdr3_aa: CASIRIPGTGADTQYF
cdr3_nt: TGTGCCAGCATCCGAATCCCCGGGACAGGGGCAGATACGCAGTATTTT

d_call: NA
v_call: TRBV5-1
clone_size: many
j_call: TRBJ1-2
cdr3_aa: CASRPGVGRYGYTF
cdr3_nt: TGCGCCAGCAGACCAGGGGTAGGGCGTTATGGCTACACCTTC

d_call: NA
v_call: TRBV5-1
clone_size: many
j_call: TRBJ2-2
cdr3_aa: CASSLAGPGELFF
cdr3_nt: TGCGCCAGCAGCTTGGCAGGGCCCGGGGAGCTGTTTTTT

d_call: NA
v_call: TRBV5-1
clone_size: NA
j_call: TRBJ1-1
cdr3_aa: CASSPEGFGPEAFF
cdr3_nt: TGCGCCAGCAGCCCGGAGGGGTTCGGGCCTGAAGCTTTCTTT

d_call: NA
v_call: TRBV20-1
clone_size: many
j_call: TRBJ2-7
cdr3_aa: CSARTARRNSYEQYF
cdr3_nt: TGCAGTGCTAGAACGGCCAGGCGAAACTCCTACGAGCAGTACTTC

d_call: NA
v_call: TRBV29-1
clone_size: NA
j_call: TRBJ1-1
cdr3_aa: CSSLRGGGTEAFF
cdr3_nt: TGCAGCTCACTCCGGGGAGGGGGCACTGAAGCTTTCTTT